This TCR beta chain was recorded in a study of shared clonotypes between healthy human individuals. General study results and limits: Generally, naive subsets came out with larger estimated richness than memory subsets. Generation probabilities of non-shared clonotypes were lower (relative to those shared by all four donors).

CD45RO+ cells joined CCR7-negative CD45RA+ TemRA cells to form CD8 memory. The table lists this clone with a count of one. Its target is unknown. V was cut by 6 bases and J by 1 base, with 8 bases left in between. The CDR3 has 13 amino acids. Germline assignment: CDR1 SGHTA and CDR2 FQGNSA. Only in-frame clones appear in the TCRdb table, and some are missing; sequencing was by immunoSEQ multiplex PCR. The sample has roughly 300,000 clones, 80% to 90% seen once. The origin of this receptor is a man younger than 30 in good health. The chain employs TRBV7-2 and TRBJ2-3; no clear D. The sample comprised memory CD8+ T cells sorted from blood. Stated subset: CD45RO+ cells pooled with CCR7-negative TemRA cells. Here the CDR3 reads CASRGIGTDTQYF. In nucleotides, the CDR3 is TGTGCCAGCAGGGGCATAGGCACAGATACGCAGTATTTT.